This is a list of T cell receptor beta chains from one sample in a study of shared clonotypes between healthy human individuals. Here immunoSEQ multiplex PCR was the method, and the copy in TCRdb shows in-frame clones only, minus some. The data show approximately 1,500,000 clones, roughly 98% seen once. The material sequenced was naive CD4+ T cells sorted from blood. These receptors were taken from a man aged 25 to 40 in good health. Both conserved end residues are part of each CDR3. Fields, in order: V gene, clone size, D gene, J gene, CDR3 protein, CDR3 DNA. The D gene is left open where the match is weak. Size tells how often a clone was seen (once, few, many) or the class of an expanded clone, and some rows leave it out.

v_call: TRBV15
clone_size: NA
d_call: TRBD2
j_call: TRBJ2-2
cdr3_aa: CATSGNLAGAGELFF
cdr3_nt: TGTGCCACCAGCGGAAACCTAGCGGGAGCCGGGGAGCTGTTTTTT

v_call: TRBV20-1
clone_size: NA
d_call: NA
j_call: TRBJ2-3
cdr3_aa: CSARPTDTQYF
cdr3_nt: TGCAGTGCGAGGCCTACCGATACGCAGTATTTT

v_call: TRBV6-5
clone_size: NA
d_call: TRBD2
j_call: TRBJ2-1
cdr3_aa: CASSYSRLAGGNEQFF
cdr3_nt: TGTGCCAGCAGTTACTCGAGGCTAGCGGGAGGCAATGAGCAGTTCTTC

v_call: TRBV7-8
clone_size: NA
d_call: TRBD2
j_call: TRBJ2-7
cdr3_aa: CASSLVTLAGVNEQYF
cdr3_nt: TGTGCCAGCAGCTTAGTTACTTTAGCGGGAGTGAACGAGCAGTACTTC

v_call: TRBV2
clone_size: NA
d_call: TRBD1
j_call: TRBJ2-6
cdr3_aa: CATGAGGSGANVLTF
cdr3_nt: TGTGCCACCGGGGCAGGGGGTTCTGGGGCCAACGTCCTGACTTTC

v_call: TRBV12-5
clone_size: NA
d_call: TRBD2
j_call: TRBJ2-1
cdr3_aa: CASGLGLAGLNEQFF
cdr3_nt: TGTGCTAGTGGTTTGGGACTAGCGGGTCTCAATGAGCAGTTCTTC

v_call: TRBV5-1
clone_size: NA
d_call: TRBD2
j_call: TRBJ2-1
cdr3_aa: CASSYLAGGANEQFF
cdr3_nt: TGCGCCAGCAGCTACTTAGCGGGAGGGGCAAATGAGCAGTTCTTC

v_call: TRBV7-2
clone_size: NA
d_call: TRBD1
j_call: TRBJ2-7
cdr3_aa: CASSSRTGDFYEQYF
cdr3_nt: TGTGCCAGCAGTTCAAGGACAGGAGACTTCTACGAGCAGTACTTC

v_call: TRBV28
clone_size: NA
d_call: TRBD1
j_call: TRBJ1-1
cdr3_aa: CASSLFGQGALTEAFF
cdr3_nt: TGTGCCAGCAGTTTGTTCGGACAGGGGGCTTTAACTGAAGCTTTCTTT

v_call: TRBV7-9
clone_size: NA
d_call: NA
j_call: TRBJ2-2
cdr3_aa: CASSFRGGELFF
cdr3_nt: TGTGCCAGCAGCTTCCGGGGCGGGGAGCTGTTTTTT

v_call: TRBV10-2
clone_size: NA
d_call: NA
j_call: TRBJ2-1
cdr3_aa: CASRSLASEQFF
cdr3_nt: TGCGCCAGCAGATCTCTAGCGAGCGAGCAGTTCTTC

v_call: TRBV7-2
clone_size: NA
d_call: TRBD1
j_call: TRBJ2-5
cdr3_aa: CASRGRDRVQETQYF
cdr3_nt: TGTGCCAGCAGGGGTAGGGACAGGGTCCAGGAGACCCAGTACTTC

v_call: TRBV20-1
clone_size: once
d_call: NA
j_call: TRBJ2-1
cdr3_aa: CSARLTKEQFF
cdr3_nt: TGCAGTGCTCGACTGACTAAGGAGCAGTTCTTC

v_call: TRBV14
clone_size: NA
d_call: TRBD2
j_call: TRBJ2-7
cdr3_aa: CASSLRGRAYEQYF
cdr3_nt: TGTGCCAGCAGCCTCCGCGGGAGGGCCTACGAGCAGTACTTC

v_call: TRBV19
clone_size: NA
d_call: NA
j_call: TRBJ1-5
cdr3_aa: CASSMWQGLSINQPQHF
cdr3_nt: TGTGCCAGTAGTATGTGGCAGGGGCTATCCATCAATCAGCCCCAGCATTTT

v_call: TRBV6-1
clone_size: NA
d_call: TRBD2
j_call: TRBJ2-1
cdr3_aa: CASTIQLAGVNEQFF
cdr3_nt: TGTGCCAGCACGATTCAACTAGCGGGAGTTAATGAGCAGTTCTTC

v_call: TRBV9
clone_size: NA
d_call: NA
j_call: TRBJ1-2
cdr3_aa: CASRNLGAAANYGYTF
cdr3_nt: TGTGCCAGCAGAAACCTTGGGGCAGCTGCTAACTATGGCTACACCTTC

v_call: TRBV25-1
clone_size: NA
d_call: NA
j_call: TRBJ2-2
cdr3_aa: CASSEYRVTDTGELFF
cdr3_nt: TGTGCCAGCAGTGAATATCGGGTTACGGACACCGGGGAGCTGTTTTTT

v_call: TRBV6-1
clone_size: once
d_call: TRBD2
j_call: TRBJ2-4
cdr3_aa: CASSEAGGVKNIQYF
cdr3_nt: TGTGCCAGCAGTGAAGCGGGAGGGGTCAAAAACATTCAGTACTTC

v_call: TRBV5-1
clone_size: NA
d_call: NA
j_call: TRBJ2-2
cdr3_aa: CASGPGSTGELFF
cdr3_nt: TGCGCCAGCGGACCGGGGAGCACCGGGGAGCTGTTTTTT

v_call: TRBV19
clone_size: NA
d_call: NA
j_call: TRBJ2-7
cdr3_aa: CASSIGPGGAYEQYF
cdr3_nt: TGTGCCAGTAGTATAGGCCCAGGGGGGGCCTACGAGCAGTACTTC

v_call: TRBV2
clone_size: NA
d_call: NA
j_call: TRBJ2-7
cdr3_aa: CASVFRGRPYEQYF
cdr3_nt: TGTGCCAGCGTCTTTAGGGGCCGCCCCTACGAGCAGTACTTC

v_call: TRBV5-4
clone_size: NA
d_call: NA
j_call: TRBJ2-1
cdr3_aa: CASSAQELHYNEQFF
cdr3_nt: TGTGCCAGCAGCGCTCAGGAGTTACACTACAATGAGCAGTTCTTC

v_call: TRBV5-1
clone_size: NA
d_call: NA
j_call: TRBJ2-7
cdr3_aa: CASSLDAYEQYF
cdr3_nt: TGCGCCAGCAGCTTGGACGCCTACGAGCAGTACTTC

v_call: TRBV7-8
clone_size: NA
d_call: NA
j_call: TRBJ1-2
cdr3_aa: CASSLDPVGVGGYTF
cdr3_nt: TGTGCCAGCAGCTTAGATCCTGTGGGGGTTGGAGGCTACACCTTC

v_call: TRBV7-6
clone_size: NA
d_call: TRBD2
j_call: TRBJ2-7
cdr3_aa: CASSEPSGPREQYF
cdr3_nt: TGTGCCAGCAGCGAACCTAGCGGTCCACGGGAGCAGTACTTC

v_call: TRBV7-8
clone_size: NA
d_call: TRBD2
j_call: TRBJ2-1
cdr3_aa: CASSPAIRGRDFYNEQFF
cdr3_nt: TGTGCCAGCAGCCCAGCTATTCGCGGGAGAGATTTCTACAATGAGCAGTTCTTC

v_call: TRBV2
clone_size: NA
d_call: NA
j_call: TRBJ2-5
cdr3_aa: CASSPTEYQETQYF
cdr3_nt: TGTGCCAGCAGTCCGACAGAGTACCAAGAGACCCAGTACTTC

v_call: TRBV6-1
clone_size: NA
d_call: NA
j_call: TRBJ2-5
cdr3_aa: CASSDRHPHQETQYF
cdr3_nt: TGTGCCAGCAGTGATCGGCACCCCCACCAAGAGACCCAGTACTTC

v_call: TRBV29-1
clone_size: once
d_call: NA
j_call: TRBJ2-1
cdr3_aa: CSVDVSAASYNEQFF
cdr3_nt: TGCAGCGTAGACGTCTCCGCTGCCTCCTACAATGAGCAGTTCTTC

v_call: TRBV12-5
clone_size: NA
d_call: NA
j_call: TRBJ2-1
cdr3_aa: CASAEGEGSYNEQFF
cdr3_nt: TGTGCTAGTGCCGAGGGGGAGGGGTCCTACAATGAGCAGTTCTTC

v_call: TRBV11-2
clone_size: NA
d_call: NA
j_call: TRBJ2-5
cdr3_aa: CASSPGQQETQYF
cdr3_nt: TGTGCCAGCAGCCCCGGACAGCAAGAGACCCAGTACTTC

v_call: TRBV2
clone_size: NA
d_call: TRBD2
j_call: TRBJ2-5
cdr3_aa: CASSEARRGLADPSRETQYF
cdr3_nt: TGTGCCAGCAGTGAAGCGCGTAGGGGACTAGCGGACCCCAGTAGGGAGACCCAGTACTTC

v_call: TRBV7-8
clone_size: NA
d_call: NA
j_call: TRBJ2-2
cdr3_aa: CASSARAGGGAPGELFF
cdr3_nt: TGTGCCAGCAGCGCGCGAGCCGGAGGGGGAGCTCCCGGGGAGCTGTTTTTT

v_call: TRBV5-6
clone_size: NA
d_call: NA
j_call: TRBJ1-5
cdr3_aa: CASSRFGTGSNQPQHF
cdr3_nt: TGTGCCAGCAGCCGCTTCGGGACGGGGAGCAATCAGCCCCAGCATTTT

v_call: TRBV10-3
clone_size: NA
d_call: NA
j_call: TRBJ2-3
cdr3_aa: CAISVQTVTDTQYF
cdr3_nt: TGTGCCATCAGTGTCCAGACAGTCACAGATACGCAGTATTTT

v_call: TRBV7-9
clone_size: NA
d_call: NA
j_call: TRBJ2-1
cdr3_aa: CASSLAFQGSPYNEQFF
cdr3_nt: TGTGCCAGCAGCTTAGCGTTCCAGGGCAGCCCCTACAATGAGCAGTTCTTC

v_call: TRBV14
clone_size: NA
d_call: NA
j_call: TRBJ2-5
cdr3_aa: CASSQDVRLGQETQYF
cdr3_nt: TGTGCCAGCAGCCAAGATGTGCGACTCGGCCAAGAGACCCAGTACTTC

v_call: TRBV25-1
clone_size: NA
d_call: TRBD1
j_call: TRBJ2-7
cdr3_aa: CASSGGTGTYEQYF
cdr3_nt: TGTGCCAGCAGTGGGGGGACAGGGACCTACGAGCAGTACTTC

v_call: TRBV5-1
clone_size: NA
d_call: TRBD2
j_call: TRBJ2-1
cdr3_aa: CASSLFGTSPNEQFF
cdr3_nt: TGCGCCAGCAGCTTGTTTGGGACTAGTCCAAATGAGCAGTTCTTC

v_call: TRBV7-2
clone_size: NA
d_call: TRBD2
j_call: TRBJ2-5
cdr3_aa: CASSEGLAGGETQYF
cdr3_nt: TGTGCCAGCAGCGAGGGACTAGCGGGAGGAGAGACCCAGTACTTC

v_call: TRBV7-9
clone_size: once
d_call: NA
j_call: TRBJ2-1
cdr3_aa: CASSPWPVYNEQFF
cdr3_nt: TGTGCCAGCAGCCCTTGGCCTGTCTACAATGAGCAGTTCTTC

v_call: TRBV14
clone_size: NA
d_call: NA
j_call: TRBJ1-1
cdr3_aa: CASSQALALYTEAFF
cdr3_nt: TGTGCCAGCAGCCAAGCGCTGGCCCTGTACACTGAAGCTTTCTTT

v_call: TRBV6-1
clone_size: once
d_call: TRBD1
j_call: TRBJ2-7
cdr3_aa: CASRLDRDAPYEQYF
cdr3_nt: TGTGCCAGCAGGTTAGACAGGGACGCGCCTTACGAGCAGTACTTC

v_call: TRBV6-1
clone_size: once
d_call: NA
j_call: TRBJ2-3
cdr3_aa: CASTHDSTDTQYF
cdr3_nt: TGTGCCAGCACTCACGACAGCACAGATACGCAGTATTTT

v_call: TRBV6-5
clone_size: NA
d_call: NA
j_call: TRBJ1-2
cdr3_aa: CASRALSSGNYGYTF
cdr3_nt: TGTGCCAGCAGGGCCCTTTCTTCGGGTAACTATGGCTACACCTTC

v_call: TRBV10-3
clone_size: NA
d_call: TRBD2
j_call: TRBJ2-1
cdr3_aa: CAISESKAGEGGEQFF
cdr3_nt: TGTGCCATCAGTGAGTCTAAGGCGGGAGAGGGTGGTGAGCAGTTCTTC

v_call: TRBV19
clone_size: NA
d_call: NA
j_call: TRBJ1-5
cdr3_aa: CASSGPGNQPQHF
cdr3_nt: TGTGCCAGTAGTGGGCCGGGCAATCAGCCCCAGCATTTT

v_call: TRBV11-2
clone_size: NA
d_call: NA
j_call: TRBJ2-5
cdr3_aa: CASSRRTALETQYF
cdr3_nt: TGTGCCAGCAGCCGTCGGACGGCGTTGGAGACCCAGTACTTC

v_call: TRBV5-1
clone_size: NA
d_call: TRBD2
j_call: TRBJ2-1
cdr3_aa: CASSFLGLAGQYNEQFF
cdr3_nt: TGCGCCAGCAGCTTCCTGGGACTAGCGGGACAATACAATGAGCAGTTCTTC

v_call: TRBV7-2
clone_size: NA
d_call: NA
j_call: TRBJ2-7
cdr3_aa: CASSQLTRISEQYF
cdr3_nt: TGTGCCAGCAGCCAGTTAACACGGATCTCCGAGCAGTACTTC

v_call: TRBV18
clone_size: NA
d_call: NA
j_call: TRBJ1-5
cdr3_aa: CASSPKDTANQPQHF
cdr3_nt: TGTGCCAGCTCACCAAAGGACACCGCTAATCAGCCCCAGCATTTT

v_call: TRBV7-6
clone_size: NA
d_call: NA
j_call: TRBJ2-6
cdr3_aa: CASSLAAGANVLTF
cdr3_nt: TGTGCCAGCAGCTTAGCGGCTGGGGCCAACGTCCTGACTTTC

v_call: TRBV5-6
clone_size: NA
d_call: NA
j_call: TRBJ2-3
cdr3_aa: CASSPKTDTQYF
cdr3_nt: TGTGCCAGCAGCCCGAAAACAGATACGCAGTATTTT

v_call: TRBV19
clone_size: NA
d_call: TRBD1
j_call: TRBJ2-7
cdr3_aa: CASSPWTGGSYEQYF
cdr3_nt: TGTGCCAGTAGTCCGTGGACAGGGGGGTCCTACGAGCAGTACTTC